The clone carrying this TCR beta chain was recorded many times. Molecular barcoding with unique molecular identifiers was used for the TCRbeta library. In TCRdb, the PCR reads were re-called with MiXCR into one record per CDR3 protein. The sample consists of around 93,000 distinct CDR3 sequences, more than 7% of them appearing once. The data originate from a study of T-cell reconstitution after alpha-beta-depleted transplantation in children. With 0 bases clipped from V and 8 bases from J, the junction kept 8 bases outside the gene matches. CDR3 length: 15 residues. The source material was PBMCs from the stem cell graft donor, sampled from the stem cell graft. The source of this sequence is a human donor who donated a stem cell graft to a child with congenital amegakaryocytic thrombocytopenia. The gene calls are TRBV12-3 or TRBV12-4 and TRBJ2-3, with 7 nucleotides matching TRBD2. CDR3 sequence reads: CASSLAGGTGGTQYF. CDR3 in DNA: TGTGCCAGCAGTTTAGCGGGGGGGACCGGTGGTACGCAGTATTTT.